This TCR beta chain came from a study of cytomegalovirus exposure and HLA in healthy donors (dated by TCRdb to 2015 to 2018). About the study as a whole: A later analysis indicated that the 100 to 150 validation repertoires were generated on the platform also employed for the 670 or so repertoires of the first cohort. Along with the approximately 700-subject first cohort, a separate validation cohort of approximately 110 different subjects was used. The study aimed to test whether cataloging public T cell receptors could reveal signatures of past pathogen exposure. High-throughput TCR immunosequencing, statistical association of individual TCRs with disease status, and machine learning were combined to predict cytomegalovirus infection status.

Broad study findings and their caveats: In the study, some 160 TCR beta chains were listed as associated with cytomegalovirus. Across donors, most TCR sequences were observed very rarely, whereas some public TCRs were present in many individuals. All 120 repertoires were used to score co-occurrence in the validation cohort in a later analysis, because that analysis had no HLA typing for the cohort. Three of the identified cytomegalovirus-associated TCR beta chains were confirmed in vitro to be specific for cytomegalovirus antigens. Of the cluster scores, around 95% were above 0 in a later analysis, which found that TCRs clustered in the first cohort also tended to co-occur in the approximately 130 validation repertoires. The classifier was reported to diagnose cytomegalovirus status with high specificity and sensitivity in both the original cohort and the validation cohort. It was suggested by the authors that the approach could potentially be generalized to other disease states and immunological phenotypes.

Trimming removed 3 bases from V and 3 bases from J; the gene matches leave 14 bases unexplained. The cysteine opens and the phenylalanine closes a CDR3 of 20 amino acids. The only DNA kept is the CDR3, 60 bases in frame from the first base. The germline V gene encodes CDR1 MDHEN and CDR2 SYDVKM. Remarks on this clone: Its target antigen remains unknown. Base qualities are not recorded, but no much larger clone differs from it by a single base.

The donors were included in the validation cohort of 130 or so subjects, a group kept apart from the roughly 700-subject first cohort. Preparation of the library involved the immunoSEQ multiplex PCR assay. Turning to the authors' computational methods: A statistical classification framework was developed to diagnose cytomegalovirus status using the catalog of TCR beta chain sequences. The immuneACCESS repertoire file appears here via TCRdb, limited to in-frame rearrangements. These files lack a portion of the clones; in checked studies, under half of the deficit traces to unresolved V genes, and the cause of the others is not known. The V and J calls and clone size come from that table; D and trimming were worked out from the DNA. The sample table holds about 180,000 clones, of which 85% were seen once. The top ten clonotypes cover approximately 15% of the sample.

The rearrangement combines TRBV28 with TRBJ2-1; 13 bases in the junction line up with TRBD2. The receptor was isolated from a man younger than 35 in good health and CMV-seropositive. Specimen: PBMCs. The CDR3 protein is CASSFAPIGLAGEGYNEQFF. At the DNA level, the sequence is TGTGCCAGCAGTTTCGCACCCATCGGACTAGCGGGGGAAGGCTACAATGAGCAGTTCTTC.